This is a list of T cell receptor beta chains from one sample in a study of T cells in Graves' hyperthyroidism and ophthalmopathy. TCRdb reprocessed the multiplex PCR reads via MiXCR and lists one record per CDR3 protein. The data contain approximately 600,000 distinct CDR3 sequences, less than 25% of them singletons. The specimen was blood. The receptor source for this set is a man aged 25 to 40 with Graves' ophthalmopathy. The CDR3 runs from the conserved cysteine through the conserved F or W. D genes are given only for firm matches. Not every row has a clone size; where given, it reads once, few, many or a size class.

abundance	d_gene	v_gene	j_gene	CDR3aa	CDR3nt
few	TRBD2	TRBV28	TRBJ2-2	CASKTGTSGGKKSGELFF	TGTGCCAGCAAGACCGGGACTAGCGGGGGGAAGAAATCCGGGGAGCTGTTTTTT
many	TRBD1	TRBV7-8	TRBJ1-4	CASSSPGTGGARREKLFF	TGTGCCAGCAGCTCGCCAGGGACAGGGGGCGCGCGGAGGGAAAAACTGTTTTTT
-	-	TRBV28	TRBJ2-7	CASSLMQGTQSSYEQYF	TGTGCCAGCAGTTTAATGCAGGGTACCCAAAGCTCCTACGAGCAGTACTTC
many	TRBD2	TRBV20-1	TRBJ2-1	CSASGTTVVYNEQFF	TGCAGTGCTAGCGGGACTACCGTCGTTTACAATGAGCAGTTCTTC
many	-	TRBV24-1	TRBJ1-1	CATSDSGVEAFF	TGTGCCACCAGTGATAGTGGGGTGGAGGCTTTCTTT
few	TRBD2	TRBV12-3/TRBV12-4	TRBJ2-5	CASSSPSGSGETQYF	TGTGCCAGCAGTTCCCCTAGCGGGAGTGGAGAGACCCAGTACTTC
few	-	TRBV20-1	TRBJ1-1	CSARGGPGTEAFF	TGCAGTGCTAGGGGGGGACCGGGGACTGAAGCTTTCTTT
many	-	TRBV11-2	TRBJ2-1	CASSTNGGPDYNEQFF	TGTGCCAGCAGTACTAACGGGGGCCCTGACTACAATGAGCAGTTCTTC
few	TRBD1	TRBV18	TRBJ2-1	CASSPPIGTGVDEQFF	TGTGCCAGCTCACCACCGATCGGGACAGGGGTGGATGAGCAGTTCTTC
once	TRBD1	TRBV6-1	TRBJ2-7	CGSTLRGQTYEQYF	TGTGGCAGCACTCTACGGGGACAGACCTACGAGCAGTACTTC
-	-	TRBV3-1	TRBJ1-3	CASRVGSNSGNTIYF	TGTGCCAGCAGAGTAGGGTCAAACTCCGGAAACACCATATATTTT
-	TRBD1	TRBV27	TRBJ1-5	CASSLVGTGYSNQPQHF	TGTGCCAGCAGTTTAGTAGGGACAGGGTATAGCAATCAGCCCCAGCATTTT
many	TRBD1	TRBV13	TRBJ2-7	CASSTRQGEYYEQYF	TGTGCCAGCAGCACCAGACAGGGCGAATACTACGAGCAGTACTTC
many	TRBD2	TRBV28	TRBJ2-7	CASSSPASGSYEQYF	TGTGCCAGCAGTTCCCCGGCTAGCGGCTCCTACGAGCAGTACTTC
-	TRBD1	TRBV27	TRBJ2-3	CASRGTGASTDTQYF	TGTGCCAGCAGGGGGACAGGGGCTAGCACAGATACGCAGTATTTT
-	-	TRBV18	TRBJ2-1	CASSVGGVDEQFF	TGTGCCAGCAGCGTAGGGGGGGTCGATGAGCAGTTCTTC
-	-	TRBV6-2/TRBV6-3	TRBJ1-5	CASTPFSNQPQHF	TGTGCCAGCACCCCCTTCAGCAATCAGCCCCAGCATTTT
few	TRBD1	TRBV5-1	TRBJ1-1	CASSFDQGAEAFF	TGCGCCAGCAGCTTCGACCAGGGGGCTGAAGCTTTCTTT
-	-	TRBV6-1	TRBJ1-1	CASIRGTTEAFF	TGTGCCAGCATCCGAGGGACTACTGAAGCTTTCTTT
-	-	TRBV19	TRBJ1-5	CASSRGYDQPQHF	TGTGCCAGTAGTCGAGGGTACGATCAGCCCCAGCATTTT
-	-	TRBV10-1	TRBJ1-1	CASSDGLEAFF	TGCGCCAGCAGTGACGGGCTTGAAGCTTTCTTT
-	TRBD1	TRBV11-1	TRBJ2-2	CASSFPGQMITGELFF	TGTGCCAGCAGCTTTCCGGGACAGATGATAACCGGGGAGCTGTTTTTT